The source of this T cell receptor beta chain is a study of response to subunit inactivated influenza vaccine. General study points: The authors offered the suggestion that each seasonal influenza vaccination recruits few new T cells.

This clonotype turned up a few times. Its cognate antigen is unknown. TCRdb analysed the RT-PCR reads with MiXCR anew, one entry per CDR3 protein. The sample carries 600,000 to 850,000 distinct CDR3 sequences, 12% to 15% recorded once. V gave up 4 bases and J gave up 3 bases; unmatched junction bases: 9. This CDR3 spans 16 amino acids. The germline CDR1 and CDR2 sequences are SGHRS and YFSETQ. The J gene is TRBJ2-5, the V gene TRBV5-1; 10 bases map to TRBD1. The sample consisted of PBMCs from blood, taken approximately 15 days before vaccination. The source is a man aged 45-65 years who received an inactivated influenza vaccine. The DNA for the CDR3 is TGCGCCAGCAGCCCCGGGACAGGGGCCTTAGAAGAGACCCAGTACTTC. Translating it yields CASSPGTGALEETQYF.